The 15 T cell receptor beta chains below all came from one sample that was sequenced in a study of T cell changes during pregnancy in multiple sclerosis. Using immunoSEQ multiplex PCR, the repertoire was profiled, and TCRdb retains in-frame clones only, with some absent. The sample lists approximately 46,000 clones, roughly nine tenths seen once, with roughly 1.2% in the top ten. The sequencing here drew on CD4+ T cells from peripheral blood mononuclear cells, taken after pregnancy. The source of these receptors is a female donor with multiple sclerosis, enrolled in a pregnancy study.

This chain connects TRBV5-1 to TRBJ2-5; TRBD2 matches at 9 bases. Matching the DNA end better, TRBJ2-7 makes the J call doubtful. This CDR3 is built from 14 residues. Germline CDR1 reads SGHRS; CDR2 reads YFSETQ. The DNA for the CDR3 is TGCGCCAGCAGCCCTAGCGGGAACACCTACGAGCAGTACTTC. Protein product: CASSPSGNTYEQYF.

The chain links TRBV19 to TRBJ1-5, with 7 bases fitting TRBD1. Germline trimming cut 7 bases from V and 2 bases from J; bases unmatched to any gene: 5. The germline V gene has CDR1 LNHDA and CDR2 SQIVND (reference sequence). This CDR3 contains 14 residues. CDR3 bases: TGTGCCAGTACTTTCCAGGGGGGCAATCAGCCCCAGCATTTT. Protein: CASTFQGGNQPQHF.

CDR3 coding DNA: TGTGCCAGCAGCTTAGAGGTGCGGGGTTTCCCCGAGCAGTACTTC. Translated: CASSLEVRGFPEQYF. The rearrangement uses TRBV7-8 and TRBJ2-7; D perhaps matches TRBD2 (6 bases). The CDR3 spans 15 residues. CDR1 is SGHVS and CDR2 is FQNEAQ in the germline V gene. V lost 1 base to trimming and J lost 6 bases, with 16 bases between them.

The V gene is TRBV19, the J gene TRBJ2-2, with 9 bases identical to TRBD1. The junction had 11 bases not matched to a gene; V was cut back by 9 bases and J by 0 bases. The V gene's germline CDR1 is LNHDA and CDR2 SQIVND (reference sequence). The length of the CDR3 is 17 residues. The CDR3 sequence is CASKGQGPTTNTGELFF. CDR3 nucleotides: TGTGCCAGCAAGGGACAGGGCCCCACTACGAACACCGGGGAGCTGTTTTTT.

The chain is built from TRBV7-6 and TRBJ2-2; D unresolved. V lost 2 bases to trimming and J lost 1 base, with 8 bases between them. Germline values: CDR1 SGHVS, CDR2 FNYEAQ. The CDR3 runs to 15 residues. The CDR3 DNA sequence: TGTGCCAGCAGCTTATCGTACAGGAACACCGGGGAGCTGTTTTTT. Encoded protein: CASSLSYRNTGELFF.

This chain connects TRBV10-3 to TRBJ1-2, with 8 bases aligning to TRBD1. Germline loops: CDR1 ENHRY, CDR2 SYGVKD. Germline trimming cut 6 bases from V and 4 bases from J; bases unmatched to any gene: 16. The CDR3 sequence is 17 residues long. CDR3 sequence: CAIRADRGRSPSYGYTF. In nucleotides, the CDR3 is TGTGCCATCAGGGCAGACAGGGGCCGTTCTCCTTCCTATGGCTACACCTTC.

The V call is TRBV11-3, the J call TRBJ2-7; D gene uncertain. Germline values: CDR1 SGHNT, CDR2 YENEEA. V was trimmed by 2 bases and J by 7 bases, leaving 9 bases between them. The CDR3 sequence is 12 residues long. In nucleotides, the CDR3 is TGTGCCAGCAGCTTAAGTTCCGGGGAGCAGTACTTC. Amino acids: CASSLSSGEQYF. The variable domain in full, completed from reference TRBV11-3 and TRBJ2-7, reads EAGVVQSPRYKIIEKKQPVAFWCNPISGHNTLYWYLQNLGQGPELLIRYENEEAVDDSQLPKDRFSAERLKGVDSTLKIQPAELGDSAVYLCASSLSSGEQYFGPGTRLTVT.

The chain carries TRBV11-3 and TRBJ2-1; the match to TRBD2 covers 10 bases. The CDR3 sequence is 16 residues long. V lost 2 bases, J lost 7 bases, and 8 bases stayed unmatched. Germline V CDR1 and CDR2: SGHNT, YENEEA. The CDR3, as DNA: TGTGCCAGCAGCTTAAGACCGGGACTAGCGAGGAATGAGCAGTTCTTC. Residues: CASSLRPGLARNEQFF.

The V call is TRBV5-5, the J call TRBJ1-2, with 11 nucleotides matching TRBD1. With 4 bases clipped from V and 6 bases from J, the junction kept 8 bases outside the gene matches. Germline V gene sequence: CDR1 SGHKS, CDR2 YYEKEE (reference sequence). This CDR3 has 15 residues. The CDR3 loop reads CASSAGTGGIHGYTF. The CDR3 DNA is TGTGCCAGCAGCGCAGGGACAGGGGGGATCCATGGCTACACCTTC.

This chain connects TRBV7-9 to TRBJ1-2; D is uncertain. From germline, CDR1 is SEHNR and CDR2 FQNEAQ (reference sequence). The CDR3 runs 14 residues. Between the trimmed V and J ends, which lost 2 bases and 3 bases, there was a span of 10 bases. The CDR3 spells CASSLREDDYGYTF. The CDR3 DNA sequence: TGTGCCAGCAGCTTAAGGGAGGATGACTATGGCTACACCTTC.

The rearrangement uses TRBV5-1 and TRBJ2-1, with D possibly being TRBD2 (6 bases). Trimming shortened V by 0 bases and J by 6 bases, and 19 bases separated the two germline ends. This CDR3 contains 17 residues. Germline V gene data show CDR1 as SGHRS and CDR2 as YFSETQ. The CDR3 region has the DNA TGCGCCAGCAGCTTGGCCTTGAGACTAGGAGTACCCAATGAGCAGTTCTTC. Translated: CASSLALRLGVPNEQFF.

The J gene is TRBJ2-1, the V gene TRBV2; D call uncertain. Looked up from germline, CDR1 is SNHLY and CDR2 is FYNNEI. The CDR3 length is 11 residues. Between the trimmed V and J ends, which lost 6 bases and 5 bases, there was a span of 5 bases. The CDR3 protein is CASRRNNEQFF. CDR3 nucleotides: TGTGCCAGCAGGAGGAACAATGAGCAGTTCTTC. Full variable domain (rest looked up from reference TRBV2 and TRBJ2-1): EPEVTQTPSHQVTQMGQEVILRCVPISNHLYFYWYRQILGQKVEFLVSFYNNEISEKSEIFDDQFSVERPDGSNFTLKIRSTKLEDSAMYFCASRRNNEQFFGPGTRLTVL.

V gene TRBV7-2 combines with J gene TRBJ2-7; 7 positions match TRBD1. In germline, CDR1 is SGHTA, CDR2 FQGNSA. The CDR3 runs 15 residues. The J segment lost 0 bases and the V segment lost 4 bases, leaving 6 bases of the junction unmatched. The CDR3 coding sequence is TGTGCCAGCAGCTATGACAGGGCGGCCTCCTACGAGCAGTACTTC. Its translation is CASSYDRAASYEQYF.

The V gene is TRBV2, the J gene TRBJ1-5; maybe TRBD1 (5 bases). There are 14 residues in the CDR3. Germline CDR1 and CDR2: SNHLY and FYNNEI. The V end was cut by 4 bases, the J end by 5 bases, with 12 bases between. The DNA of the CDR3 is TGTGCCAGCAGTGCAGACAGTTCGGATCAGCCCCAGCATTTT. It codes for CASSADSSDQPQHF.

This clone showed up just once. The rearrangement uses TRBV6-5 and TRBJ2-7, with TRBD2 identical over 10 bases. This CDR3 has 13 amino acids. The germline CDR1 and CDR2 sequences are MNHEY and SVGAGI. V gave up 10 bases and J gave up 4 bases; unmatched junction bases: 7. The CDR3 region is CATTIAGGYEQYF. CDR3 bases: TGTGCCACCACAATAGCGGGAGGTTACGAGCAGTACTTC.